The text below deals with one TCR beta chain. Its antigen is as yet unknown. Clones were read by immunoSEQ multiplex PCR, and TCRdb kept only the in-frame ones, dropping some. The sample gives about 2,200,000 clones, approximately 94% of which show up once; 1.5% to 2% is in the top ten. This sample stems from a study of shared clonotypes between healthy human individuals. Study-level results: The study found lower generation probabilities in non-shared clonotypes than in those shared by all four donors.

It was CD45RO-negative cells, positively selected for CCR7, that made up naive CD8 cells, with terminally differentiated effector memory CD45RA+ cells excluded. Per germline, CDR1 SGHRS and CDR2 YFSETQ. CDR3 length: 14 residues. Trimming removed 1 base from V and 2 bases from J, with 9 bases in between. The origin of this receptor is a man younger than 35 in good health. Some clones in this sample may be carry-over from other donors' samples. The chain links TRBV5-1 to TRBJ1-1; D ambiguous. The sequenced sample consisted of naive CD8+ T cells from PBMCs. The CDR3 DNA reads TGCGCCAGCAGCTTGAAGGAGGGAAACACTGAAGCTTTCTTT. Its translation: CASSLKEGNTEAFF.